Shown below are 27 T cell receptor beta chains from a single sample sequenced in a study of T cell responses to AZD1222 COVID-19 vaccine. The protocol was immunoSEQ multiplex PCR, while the TCRdb copy is restricted to in-frame clones and leaves out a portion. The sample records 15,000 to 19,000 clones, roughly nine tenths being singletons. The specimen was peripheral blood, collected 28 days after the second AZD1222 dose. Receptor source: an adult who received the AZD1222 COVID-19 vaccine.

V and J are TRBV18 and TRBJ2-6; no clear D. This CDR3 is built from 15 residues. The germline V gene has CDR1 KGHSH and CDR2 LQKENI. V shed 2 bases and J shed 1 base, with 6 bases lying between them. CDR3 DNA: TGTGCCAGCTCACCAGAGGCGTCTGGGGCCAACGTCCTGACTTTC. It yields the protein CASSPEASGANVLTF.

The chain combines TRBV7-2 with TRBJ1-6, with D unresolved. This CDR3 region has 14 residues. The germline V gene encodes CDR1 SGHTA and CDR2 FQGNSA. V was shortened by 6 bases and J by 0 bases, with 6 bases between the two germline ends. The CDR3 spells CASSPSSYNSPLHF. The CDR3 nucleotides read TGTGCCAGCAGTCCCTCCTCCTATAATTCACCCCTCCACTTT. The full variable domain, rest sourced from reference TRBV7-2 and TRBJ1-6, is GAGVSQSPSNKVTEKGKDVELRCDPISGHTALYWYRQSLGQGLEFLIYFQGNSAPDKSGLPSDRFSAERTGGSVSTLTIQRTQQEDSAVYLCASSPSSYNSPLHFGNGTRLTVT.

The V call is TRBV6-4, the J call TRBJ2-2, with TRBD2 matching 7 bases. V dropped 4 bases and J dropped 1; count of bases not matched to a gene: 0. CDR1 is MRHNA and CDR2 is SNTAGT in the germline V gene. CDR3 size: 14 residues. CDR3 DNA sequence: TGTGCCAGCAGTGCTAGCGGGAACACCGGGGAGCTGTTTTTT. This codes for CASSASGNTGELFF.

Only a few counts were recorded for this clone. This chain connects TRBV7-3 to TRBJ2-2; 7 positions agree with TRBD1. The germline V gene has CDR1 SGHTA and CDR2 FQGTGA. J lost 6 bases, V lost 3 bases, and 10 bases had no gene match. The CDR3 spans 16 residues. The CDR3 DNA reads TGTGCCAGCAGCTTTAGGGGGCCCCCCCCTTCCGGGGAGCTGTTTTTT. Encoded protein: CASSFRGPPPSGELFF.

The sample holds one count of this clone. The chain employs TRBV3-1 (or the pseudogene TRBV3-2) and TRBJ1-1, with D perhaps matching TRBD1 (5 bases). This CDR3 is 14 amino acids long. V was shortened by 1 base and J by 3 bases, with 9 bases between the two germline ends. Germline values: CDR1 LGHDT, CDR2 YNNKEL (reference sequence). DNA for the CDR3: TGTGCCAGCAGCCAAGGGGGCCAGCACACTGAAGCTTTCTTT. It yields the protein CASSQGGQHTEAFF.

This chain uses TRBV19 with TRBJ2-5; possible D gene TRBD2, 6 bases. In germline, CDR1 is LNHDA, CDR2 SQIVND (reference sequence). The CDR3 totals 13 residues. V was pared by 4 bases and J by 7 bases, with 13 bases between. The chain's CDR3 is CASSTALRGTQYF. The CDR3 DNA reads as TGTGCCAGTAGTACCGCCCTGCGGGGGACCCAGTACTTC.

The chain couples TRBV6-5 to TRBJ1-1, with D possibly TRBD1 on 5 matching bases. Germline loops: CDR1 MNHEY, CDR2 SVGAGI. Deletions cut 0 bases from V and 2 bases from J, with 13 bases between. CDR3 length equals 16 residues. This chain's CDR3 is CASSYSQGRVNTEAFF. The CDR3 DNA sequence: TGTGCCAGCAGTTACTCCCAGGGAAGGGTCAACACTGAAGCTTTCTTT.

The rearrangement links TRBV19 to TRBJ1-2; no definite D call. The CDR3 totals 13 residues. Trimming removed 5 bases from V and 5 bases from J, with 12 bases in between. CDR1 is LNHDA, CDR2 SQIVND, per germline (reference sequence). CDR3 sequence: CASSLSSGYGYTF. CDR3 DNA: TGTGCCAGTAGTCTTTCTTCAGGATATGGCTACACCTTC.

This clone was counted once. Here the CDR3 reads CASSPGTGNRNIQYF. The CDR3 DNA reads TGTGCCAGCTCGCCCGGGACAGGGAATAGGAACATTCAGTACTTC. This chain links TRBV18 with TRBJ2-4, with TRBD1 matching 9 bases. V lost 6 bases and J lost 7; bases outside the gene matches: 10. This CDR3 comprises 15 residues. Germline V gene data show CDR1 as KGHSH and CDR2 as LQKENI.

The chain carries TRBV18 and TRBJ1-2, with D possibly TRBD1 on 6 matching bases. V lost 6 bases to trimming and J lost 6 bases, with 14 bases between them. This CDR3 has 13 residues. Germline CDR1 KGHSH, CDR2 LQKENI. In DNA, the CDR3 is TGTGCCAGCTCTCCTCCAGGGGTGGATGGCTACACCTTC. It is translated as CASSPPGVDGYTF.

The chain combines TRBV19 with TRBJ2-7; a weak D match, TRBD1 (6 bases). The germline gives CDR1 LNHDA, CDR2 SQIVND (reference sequence). V was clipped by 5 bases and J by 0 bases, with 17 bases between them. CDR3 size: 16 residues. Here the CDR3 reads CASSLPGQRPSYEQYF. The CDR3 DNA sequence: TGTGCCAGTAGTCTGCCCGGACAGAGACCCTCCTACGAGCAGTACTTC.

This chain uses TRBV7-2 with TRBJ2-5; 13 bases line up with TRBD2. After removal of 6 bases from V and 5 bases from J, the junction contained 12 bases not matched to a gene. The CDR3 runs 17 residues. Germline V gene lookup returns CDR1 SGHTA and CDR2 FQGNSA. Here the CDR3 reads CASRPKLAGGSVETQYF. The CDR3 nucleotides are TGTGCCAGCAGGCCGAAACTAGCGGGGGGGTCGGTTGAGACCCAGTACTTC.

This chain connects TRBV25-1 to TRBJ2-4; D possibly uses TRBD1 or TRBD2 (6 bases each). Trimming pared 2 bases from V and 8 bases from J, leaving 10 bases between. Germline V gene lookup returns CDR1 MGHDK and CDR2 SYGVNS. The length of the CDR3 is 13 residues. CDR3 residues: CASSEGGLYIQYF. In DNA, the CDR3 is TGTGCCAGCAGTGAAGGGGGGCTGTACATTCAGTACTTC.

The rearrangement uses TRBV6-1 and TRBJ2-5; 10 bases line up with TRBD1. The length of the CDR3 is 15 residues. Germline trimming cut 3 bases from V and 2 bases from J; bases unmatched to any gene: 3. The germline V gene encodes CDR1 MNHNS and CDR2 SASEGT. The CDR3 DNA reads as TGTGCCAGCAGTGACAGGACAGGGGGGCAAGAGACCCAGTACTTC. It encodes CASSDRTGGQETQYF.

This clone was picked up one time. The rearrangement links TRBV3-1 (or the pseudogene TRBV3-2) to TRBJ1-1; TRBD1 might be the D (6 bases). Trimming stripped 4 bases from V and 4 bases from J, with 16 bases between. From germline, CDR1 is LGHDT and CDR2 YNNKEL (reference sequence). CDR3 length: 15 residues. CDR3 DNA sequence: TGTGCCAGCAGCCCCACCGACAGGACGGGCACTGAAGCTTTCTTT. This gives the protein CASSPTDRTGTEAFF.

The chain recombines TRBV21-1 with TRBJ1-2; the table assigns TRBD1, which was not confirmed against the DNA. TRBV21-1 is annotated as a pseudogene. This CDR3 spans 16 amino acids. Here the CDR3 DNA reads TGTGCCAGCAGCAAAGGAGGGACAGGGGAGGGTTATGGCTACACCTTC. This translates into CASSKGGTGEGYGYTF.

The V and J genes are TRBV30 and TRBJ1-2; tentatively, D is TRBD1 (6 bases). The CDR3 consists of 12 residues. Germline V gives CDR1 GTSNPN, CDR2 SVGIG (reference sequence). V dropped 1 base and J dropped 8 bases, with 11 bases sitting between them. CDR3 DNA: TGTGCCTGGAGTGCCGGGGGCGAAGGCTACACCTTC. This encodes CAWSAGGEGYTF.

The V and J genes are TRBV5-1 and TRBJ2-3; 7 bases agree with TRBD1. After removal of 0 bases from V and 0 bases from J, the junction contained 7 bases not matched to a gene. CDR1 is SGHRS and CDR2 is YFSETQ in the germline V gene. The CDR3 totals 17 residues. CDR3: CASSLEGTDLSTDTQYF. CDR3 sequence (DNA): TGCGCCAGCAGCTTGGAGGGGACAGACCTTAGCACAGATACGCAGTATTTT.

This chain connects TRBV5-1 to TRBJ1-3; 9 bases fit TRBD1. The CDR3 length is 14 residues. The trim removed 0 bases at V and 15 bases at J, leaving 10 bases unmatched. The germline V gene encodes CDR1 SGHRS and CDR2 YFSETQ. Here the CDR3 reads CASSLGQGVELEYF. The DNA of the CDR3 is TGCGCCAGCAGCTTGGGACAGGGGGTAGAGCTTGAATATTTT.

The chain links TRBV19 to TRBJ2-3; 8 bases are shared with TRBD2. This CDR3 region has 14 residues. Germline V gene data show CDR1 as LNHDA and CDR2 as SQIVND (reference sequence). Unmatched junction bases numbered 6, after V lost 6 bases and J lost 4 bases. CDR3 sequence reads: CASRSGGASDTQYF. CDR3 DNA sequence: TGTGCCAGTAGATCGGGGGGGGCGTCAGATACGCAGTATTTT. The full variable domain, its missing parts supplied by reference TRBV19 and TRBJ2-3, is DGGITQSPKYLFRKEGQNVTLSCEQNLNHDAMYWYRQDPGQGLRLIYYSQIVNDFQKGDIAEGYSVSREKKESFPLTVTSAQKNPTAFYLCASRSGGASDTQYFGPGTRLTVL.

V and J are TRBV6-1 and TRBJ1-5; 7 bases are a match to TRBD1. V shed 4 bases and J 5 bases; nucleotides not matched to a gene: 11. The CDR3 consists of 16 residues. Germline loops: CDR1 MNHNS, CDR2 SASEGT. CDR3 region: CASSAHYRGGDQPQHF. In nucleotides, the CDR3 is TGTGCCAGCAGTGCACACTACAGGGGTGGGGATCAGCCCCAGCATTTT.

The V call is TRBV7-9, the J call TRBJ2-2; D possibly corresponds to TRBD2 (6 bases). Trimming removed 5 bases at V and 10 bases at J, with 20 bases between. The CDR3 is made up of 15 amino acids. Germline values: CDR1 SEHNR, CDR2 FQNEAQ (reference sequence). The CDR3 loop is CASSQGPGRLVELFF. CDR3 DNA sequence: TGTGCCAGCAGCCAAGGGCCAGGGAGGTTGGTGGAGCTGTTTTTT.

This clone was observed once. This chain uses TRBV5-6 with TRBJ2-7; 15 bases fit TRBD2. V was clipped by 5 bases and J by 4 bases; unmatched bases: 10. The CDR3 has 17 amino acids. Germline V lookup: CDR1 SGHDT, CDR2 YYEEEE. CDR3 in DNA: TGTGCCAGCAGAGCTTGGACTAGCGGGAGGGCCTTGTACGAGCAGTACTTC. Its translation: CASRAWTSGRALYEQYF.

V and J are TRBV28 and TRBJ1-3, with 7 bases lining up with TRBD1. Germline V gene data show CDR1 as MDHEN and CDR2 as SYDVKM. V dropped 1 base and J dropped 2; count of bases not matched to a gene: 2. The length of the CDR3 is 15 residues. For the CDR3, the DNA is TGTGCCAGCAGTTTATACAGGGGTACTGGAAACACCATATATTTT. This gives the protein CASSLYRGTGNTIYF.

V is TRBV29-1 and J is TRBJ2-2, with TRBD1 identical over 9 bases. V shed 6 bases, J shed 5 bases, and the junction held 7 bases outside the gene matches. CDR3 length: 14 amino acids. Germline CDR1 is SQVTM and CDR2 is ANQGSEA. The CDR3 loop is CSVIQGARTGELFF. CDR3 in DNA: TGCAGCGTCATACAGGGGGCTCGTACCGGGGAGCTGTTTTTT.

The V and J genes are TRBV7-3 and TRBJ2-7; 8 bases are shared with TRBD1. CDR1 is SGHTA and CDR2 is FQGTGA in the germline V gene. The trim removed 5 bases at V and 7 bases at J, leaving 10 bases unmatched. The length of the CDR3 is 14 residues. The CDR3 loop reads CASSPSRDRREQYF. The CDR3 bases are TGTGCCAGCAGCCCTTCCCGGGACAGGCGGGAGCAGTACTTC.

The chain carries TRBV19 and TRBJ2-7; D might be TRBD1 or TRBD2, each matching 5 bases. The V end lost 4 bases, the J end lost 1 base, and 17 bases lay between the germline ends. The germline CDR1 and CDR2 sequences are LNHDA and SQIVND (reference sequence). This CDR3 is built from 16 residues. As DNA, the CDR3 is TGTGCCAGTAGTACTACGGTTACGGGACGGTCCTACGAGCAGTACTTC. Its translation is CASSTTVTGRSYEQYF.